This T cell receptor (beta chain) was recorded in a study of T cell responses to AZD1222 COVID-19 vaccine. Study-wide background: Investigators merged groups given second doses at roughly 4 or roughly 12 weeks. General study points: Donors in the cohort were predominantly white British and more often female, and clonal diversity was possibly underestimated. Regions left unmutated in variants are reportedly the target of nearly half of spike-specific TCRs.

Comments on this clone: Its specificity is unknown.

The repertoire was sequenced with immunoSEQ multiplex PCR; TCRdb's copy has only in-frame clones and lacks some. Seen here are under 200,000 clones, 85% to 95% observed once, and the top ten hold 4.4%. This CDR3 has 17 amino acids. CDR1 is SGHNT, CDR2 YYREEE, per germline (reference sequence). After removal of 1 base from V and 0 bases from J, the junction contained 4 bases not matched to a gene. The gene calls are TRBV5-4 and TRBJ2-6; 7 bases line up with TRBD1. This TCR was recovered from an adult in good health. The source material was peripheral blood, sampled on day 0 of AZD1222 vaccination. The CDR3 loop is CASSLNRGASGANVLTF. The CDR3 region has the DNA TGTGCCAGCAGCTTGAACAGGGGTGCCTCTGGGGCCAACGTCCTGACTTTC.